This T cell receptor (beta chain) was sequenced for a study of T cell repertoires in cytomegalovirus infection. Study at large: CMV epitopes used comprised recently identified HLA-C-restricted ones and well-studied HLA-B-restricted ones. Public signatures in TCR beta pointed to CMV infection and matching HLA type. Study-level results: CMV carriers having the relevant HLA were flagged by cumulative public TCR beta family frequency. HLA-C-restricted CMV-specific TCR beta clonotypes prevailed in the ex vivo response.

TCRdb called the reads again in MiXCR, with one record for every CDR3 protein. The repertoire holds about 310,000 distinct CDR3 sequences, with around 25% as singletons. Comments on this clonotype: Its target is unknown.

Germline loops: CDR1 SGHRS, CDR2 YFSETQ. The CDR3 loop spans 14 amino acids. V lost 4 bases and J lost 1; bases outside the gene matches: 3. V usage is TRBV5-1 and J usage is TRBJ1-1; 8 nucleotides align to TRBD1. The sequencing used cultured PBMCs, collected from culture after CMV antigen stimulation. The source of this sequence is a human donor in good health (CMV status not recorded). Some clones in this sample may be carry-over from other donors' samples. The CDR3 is CASSQQGENTEAFF. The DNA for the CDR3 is TGCGCCAGCAGCCAACAGGGGGAGAACACTGAAGCTTTCTTT.